This T cell receptor (beta chain) was documented in a study of cytomegalovirus exposure and HLA in healthy donors. Points from the study as a whole: In vitro checks showed that a few CMV-associated chains really do target CMV antigens. In an earlier analysis, productive rearrangement rates for most beta V segments clustered near 87% or 30%. The only immune exposure information that was available was CMV serostatus.

Primers: 60 Vbeta forward and 13 Jbeta reverse. The method was immunoSEQ multiplex PCR; TCRdb's version includes in-frame clones alone and lacks a portion of them. In the table there are approximately 100,000 clones, roughly three quarters of which are singletons. In germline, CDR1 is SGHNT, CDR2 YYREEE (reference sequence). V shed 0 bases and J 6 bases; nucleotides not matched to a gene: 2. The CDR3 is 15 residues long. On this clone itself: What it binds is unknown.

The sequenced material came from PBMCs. The TCR originated in a woman aged 35 to 49 in good health and CMV-seronegative. The chain has TRBV5-4 and TRBJ2-2, with 10 bases identical to TRBD2. CDR3 DNA sequence: TGTGCCAGCAGCTTGGCTAGCGGGGGCCCCGGGGAGCTGTTTTTT. It translates to CASSLASGGPGELFF.